The 16 T cell receptor beta chains in this list originate from one sample, sequenced in a study of PD-1 blockade in classical Hodgkin lymphoma. All patients experienced relapse after autologous stem cell transplantation, and brentuximab vedotin exposure was variable. Libraries were prepared by immunoSEQ multiplex PCR; TCRdb keeps only in-frame clonotypes and omits some of them. The repertoire includes roughly 16,000 clones, 75% to 85% of them detected once, and about 5% sits in the top ten. The starting material was peripheral blood mononuclear cells (PBMCs), obtained at baseline. These receptors all stem from a human donor with classical Hodgkin lymphoma.

This clone was counted a few times. V and J are TRBV18 and TRBJ2-5; the D gene is possibly TRBD1 (5 bases). The germline V and J ends were trimmed by 2 bases and 0 bases, with 13 bases remaining between them. Germline CDR1 and CDR2: KGHSH and LQKENI. This CDR3 has 16 residues. The CDR3 bases are TGTGCCAGCTCACCAAGTAGTAGGGGATACCAAGAGACCCAGTACTTC. Protein: CASSPSSRGYQETQYF.

This clone was detected a few times. The V and J genes are TRBV5-6 and TRBJ2-2; D not certain. Trimming removed 4 bases at V and 5 bases at J, with 9 bases between. Per the germline V gene, CDR1 is SGHDT and CDR2 is YYEEEE. This CDR3 has 13 amino acids. CDR3 protein: CASSLTPTGELFF. For the CDR3, the DNA is TGTGCCAGCAGCCTAACCCCGACCGGGGAGCTGTTTTTT.

The chain couples TRBV7-9 to TRBJ1-2; no firm D call. The CDR3 sequence is 14 residues long. Germline CDR1 and CDR2: SEHNR and FQNEAQ (reference sequence). The V end lost 1 base, the J end lost 5 bases, and 11 bases lay between the germline ends. The CDR3 DNA is TGTGCCAGCAGCTTAGATACCCCCTCTTATGGCTACACCTTC. Translation: CASSLDTPSYGYTF.

The V and J genes are TRBV7-9 and TRBJ1-4, with TRBD1 matching over 7 bases. The CDR3 consists of 19 residues. Germline CDR1 reads SEHNR; CDR2 reads FQNEAQ (reference sequence). Trimming removed 5 bases from V and 8 bases from J; junction bases left unmatched: 23. CDR3 bases: TGTGCCAGCAGCCCCCAAAATCATTCCATCTGGGACAGCGAGGAAAAACTGTTTTTT. Its protein is CASSPQNHSIWDSEEKLFF.

This chain uses TRBV19 with TRBJ2-7; TRBD1 aligns across 7 bases. Per germline, CDR1 LNHDA and CDR2 SQIVND (reference sequence). The CDR3 sequence is 14 residues long. J lost 4 bases, V lost 3 bases, and 6 bases had no gene match. CDR3: CASSIRDSVYEQYF. The CDR3 nucleotides read TGTGCCAGTAGTATCCGGGACAGTGTTTACGAGCAGTACTTC.

The chain joins TRBV7-8 to TRBJ2-7, with 12 bases lining up with TRBD2. Per the germline V gene, CDR1 is SGHVS and CDR2 is FQNEAQ. V lost 3 bases, J lost 7 bases, and 7 bases stayed unmatched. This CDR3 spans 15 amino acids. CDR3 nucleotides: TGTGCCAGCAGCTTCCAGGCTAGCGGGAGGGGTGAGCAGTACTTC. Translating gives CASSFQASGRGEQYF. The complete variable domain, with remaining parts taken from reference TRBV7-8 and TRBJ2-7, reads GAGVSQSPRYKVAKRGQDVALRCDPISGHVSLFWYQQALGQGPEFLTYFQNEAQLDKSGLPSDRFFAERPEGSVSTLKIQRTQQEDSAVYLCASSFQASGRGEQYFGPGTRLTVT.

The chain couples TRBV11-2 to TRBJ2-2; no reliable D call. Germline V gives CDR1 SGHAT, CDR2 FQNNGV. This CDR3 spans 14 amino acids. Trimming shortened V by 5 bases and J by 0 bases, and 7 bases separated the two germline ends. CDR3 protein: CASSRLANTGELFF. The CDR3 DNA sequence: TGTGCCAGCAGCCGCCTAGCGAACACCGGGGAGCTGTTTTTT.

This clone is a singleton in its sample. V gene TRBV30 combines with J gene TRBJ1-5, with TRBD1 as a possible D gene (6 bases). V shed 8 bases and J shed 2 bases, with 10 bases lying between them. This CDR3 has 12 residues. Germline CDR1 and CDR2: GTSNPN and SVGIG (reference sequence). CDR3 coding DNA: TGTGCCGCGAGGGGGGGCAATCAGCCCCAGCATTTT. Its translation is CAARGGNQPQHF.

J is TRBJ2-7 and V is TRBV5-1; 7 bases line up with TRBD2. The CDR3 consists of 14 residues. V lost 5 bases, J lost 2 bases, and 7 bases stayed unmatched. Germline V gene lookup returns CDR1 SGHRS and CDR2 YFSETQ. The CDR3 region is CASRSLATTYEQYF. CDR3 DNA sequence: TGCGCCAGCAGATCACTAGCGACTACCTACGAGCAGTACTTC. Complete variable domain (other parts from reference TRBV5-1 and TRBJ2-7): KAGVTQTPRYLIKTRGQQVTLSCSPISGHRSVSWYQQTPGQGLQFLFEYFSETQRNKGNFPGRFSGRQFSNSRSEMNVSTLELGDSALYLCASRSLATTYEQYFGPGTRLTVT.

The CDR3 sequence is CASSSGTRGTDTQYF. The CDR3, as DNA: TGCGCCAGCAGCTCTGGGACAAGGGGGACAGATACGCAGTATTTT. The gene calls are TRBV5-1 and TRBJ2-3; tentatively, D is TRBD1 (6 bases). Germline V gives CDR1 SGHRS, CDR2 YFSETQ. The CDR3 extends over 15 amino acids. With 3 bases removed from V and 3 bases from J, the gap between germline ends came to 14 bases.

The chain is built from TRBV27 and TRBJ1-5; a possible D gene is TRBD1 (5 bases). This CDR3 is 15 amino acids long. Trimming cost V 6 bases and J 9 bases, with 21 bases left between them. CDR1 and CDR2 (germline): MNHEY, SMNVEV (reference sequence). The CDR3 loop reads CASRADGTGSAPQHF. The DNA of the CDR3 is TGTGCCAGCAGGGCCGATGGGACGGGAAGTGCGCCCCAGCATTTT.

V usage is TRBV15 and J usage is TRBJ2-6; a weak D match, TRBD2 (5 bases). The CDR3 contains 16 residues. Germline V lookup: CDR1 LNHNV, CDR2 YYDKDF (reference sequence). Deletions cut 1 base from V and 3 bases from J, with 10 bases between. The DNA of the CDR3 is TGTGCCACCAGCAGAGTGCGAGGGAATGGGGCCAACGTCCTGACTTTC. Its protein product is CATSRVRGNGANVLTF.

This chain links TRBV7-2 with TRBJ2-7; perhaps TRBD2 as D (6 bases). Trimming took 5 bases from V and 2 from J, leaving 13 bases between them. This CDR3 has 14 residues. Looked up from germline, CDR1 is SGHTA and CDR2 is FQGNSA. The CDR3 protein is CASSPVEGPYEQYF. In DNA form, the CDR3 reads TGTGCCAGCAGCCCCGTGGAGGGGCCCTACGAGCAGTACTTC.

The chain employs TRBV4-3 and TRBJ2-7, with unresolved D. Germline assignment: CDR1 LGHNA and CDR2 YSLEER. Trimming left V 1 base short and J 1 base short, with 8 bases between. CDR3 length: 14 residues. CDR3 nucleotide sequence: TGCGCCAGCAGCCAAGCGGCCAGGTCCTACGAGCAGTACTTC. This encodes CASSQAARSYEQYF.

The CDR3 nucleotides are TGTGCCAGCAGCCAAGTCGCAGGGGGTGGGGGTGGAGTAAACGAGCAGTACTTC. It specifies CASSQVAGGGGGVNEQYF. The J gene is TRBJ2-7, the V gene TRBV4-2, with 7 bases identical to TRBD1. This CDR3 spans 18 amino acids. The trim removed 1 base at V and 5 bases at J, leaving 17 bases unmatched. Germline lookup yields CDR1 LGHNA and CDR2 YNFKEQ.

This chain connects TRBV5-4 to TRBJ2-3; a weak D match, TRBD1 (5 bases). There are 14 residues in the CDR3. Germline V gene sequence: CDR1 SGHNT, CDR2 YYREEE (reference sequence). Trimming left V 6 bases short and J 5 bases short, with 16 bases between. CDR3 amino acids: CASTLRGSGDTQYF. CDR3 sequence (DNA): TGTGCCAGCACCTTAAGGGGCTCGGGAGATACGCAGTATTTT.